The 24 T cell receptor beta chains in this list originate from one sample, sequenced in a study of beta chain features in type 1 diabetes. Study observations and caveats: Across all four CD4+ subsets, people with type 1 diabetes showed modestly shorter TCRB CDR3s.

cDNA synthesis used the whole RNA isolate, giving expressed TCRB sequences. Here immunoSEQ multiplex PCR was the method, and the copy in TCRdb shows in-frame clones only, minus some. The table lists some 250,000 clones, approximately 10% of them singletons. Their target antigens are unknown. The material sequenced was naive CD4+ T cells from blood. The origin of the receptors is a man younger than 45 with type 1 diabetes.

A few counts support this clone. The chain is built from TRBV6-5 and TRBJ1-1, with unresolved D. The CDR3 sequence is 12 residues long. Germline CDR1 MNHEY, CDR2 SVGAGI. V lost 4 bases, J lost 1 base, and 4 bases lay in between. The CDR3, as DNA: TGTGCCAGCAGTTCAGGGAACACTGAAGCTTTCTTT. It specifies CASSSGNTEAFF.

This chain links TRBV7-8 with TRBJ2-1; D gene unclear. The germline gives CDR1 SGHVS, CDR2 FQNEAQ. The CDR3 covers 15 residues. Trimming shortened V by 6 bases and J by 9 bases, and 21 bases separated the two germline ends. The CDR3 here is CASRVGWQATGEQFF. The DNA of the CDR3 is TGTGCCAGCAGGGTTGGGTGGCAGGCAACTGGTGAGCAGTTCTTC. Full variable domain (outside the CDR3, taken from reference TRBV7-8 and TRBJ2-1): GAGVSQSPRYKVAKRGQDVALRCDPISGHVSLFWYQQALGQGPEFLTYFQNEAQLDKSGLPSDRFFAERPEGSVSTLKIQRTQQEDSAVYLCASRVGWQATGEQFFGPGTRLTVL.

This chain joins TRBV9 and TRBJ2-3; TRBD2 might be the D (6 bases). V lost 4 bases to trimming and J lost 4 bases, with 13 bases between them. From germline, CDR1 is SGDLS and CDR2 YYNGEE. The CDR3 length is 14 residues. The CDR3 here is CASSPPSGADTQYF. The CDR3 nucleotides are TGTGCCAGCAGCCCTCCTTCGGGGGCAGATACGCAGTATTTT.

The chain combines TRBV14 with TRBJ2-1; 7 nucleotides match TRBD2. Trimming took 3 bases from V and 1 from J; bases not matched to a gene: 9. The CDR3 contains 17 residues. The germline V gene encodes CDR1 SGHDN and CDR2 FVKESK. The CDR3 spells CASSQALAKSSYNEQFF. The CDR3, as DNA: TGTGCCAGCAGCCAGGCACTAGCGAAGTCATCCTACAATGAGCAGTTCTTC. The full variable domain, in which reference TRBV14 and TRBJ2-1 provide the parts outside the CDR3, is EAGVTQFPSHSVIEKGQTVTLRCDPISGHDNLYWYRRVMGKEIKFLLHFVKESKQDESGMPNNRFLAERTGGTYSTLKVQPAELEDSGVYFCASSQALAKSSYNEQFFGPGTRLTVL.

This clone has more than one count but fewer than ten. The chain joins TRBV7-3 to TRBJ2-3; D possibly corresponds to TRBD1 (5 bases). Germline V gene sequence: CDR1 SGHTA, CDR2 FQGTGA. The ends were cut back, 4 bases at V and 5 bases at J, with 16 bases in the middle. There are 15 residues in the CDR3. The CDR3 loop is CASSSGPQRGDTQYF. In DNA form, the CDR3 reads TGTGCCAGCAGCTCCGGGCCTCAAAGGGGAGATACGCAGTATTTT.

This clone was observed a handful of times. This rearrangement joins TRBV2 to TRBJ1-5; maybe TRBD1 (5 bases). The CDR3 covers 14 residues. Trimming removed 4 bases from V and 6 bases from J, with 13 bases in between. CDR1 SNHLY and CDR2 FYNNEI come from the germline V gene. The chain's CDR3 is CASSGGGLSQPQHF. Written as DNA, the CDR3 is TGTGCCAGCAGTGGGGGGGGTTTAAGTCAGCCCCAGCATTTT.

In nucleotides, the CDR3 is TGTGCCAGCAGTTTAAGCAGGGCCACCGGGGAGCTGTTTTTT. Translated: CASSLSRATGELFF. The chain combines TRBV27 with TRBJ2-2; possibly TRBD1 for D (5 bases). The germline CDR1 and CDR2 sequences are MNHEY and SMNVEV (reference sequence). Trimming took 2 bases from V and 4 from J, leaving 8 bases between them. The CDR3 extends over 14 amino acids.

This chain links TRBV29-1 with TRBJ1-2, with 7 bases fitting TRBD1. Germline CDR1 SQVTM, CDR2 ANQGSEA. The CDR3 has 13 amino acids. V dropped 1 base and J dropped 4; count of bases not matched to a gene: 3. This CDR3 is CSVEATGLYGYTF. As DNA, the CDR3 is TGCAGCGTTGAAGCGACAGGGCTCTATGGCTACACCTTC. Full variable domain (outside the CDR3, taken from reference TRBV29-1 and TRBJ1-2): SAVISQKPSRDICQRGTSLTIQCQVDSQVTMMFWYRQQPGQSLTLIATANQGSEATYESGFVIDKFPISRPNLTFSTLTVSNMSPEDSSIYLCSVEATGLYGYTFGSGTRLTVV.

In its sample, this clone was seen a few times. The V and J genes are TRBV5-4 and TRBJ2-3, with D maybe TRBD1 (5 bases). Germline V gene lookup returns CDR1 SGHNT and CDR2 YYREEE (reference sequence). V was trimmed by 4 bases and J by 6 bases, leaving 15 bases between them. The CDR3 totals 14 residues. The CDR3 DNA reads as TGTGCCAGCAGCCTGGCCAGGGTGCCCGATACGCAGTATTTT. Its translation is CASSLARVPDTQYF.

V and J are TRBV7-3 and TRBJ2-2; D possibly corresponds to TRBD1 (6 bases). The germline V and J ends were trimmed by 3 bases and 5 bases, with 10 bases remaining between them. The CDR3 is 14 residues long. Per germline, CDR1 SGHTA and CDR2 FQGTGA. This CDR3 reads CASSFHTGTGELFF. Here the CDR3 DNA reads TGTGCCAGCAGCTTTCATACAGGGACCGGGGAGCTGTTTTTT.

This clone was observed a handful of times. The rearrangement joins TRBV5-6 to TRBJ2-2, with 9 bases lining up with TRBD1. The trim removed 0 bases at V and 6 bases at J, leaving 9 bases unmatched. The germline V gene encodes CDR1 SGHDT and CDR2 YYEEEE. This CDR3 is 17 amino acids long. The CDR3: CASSLVRDRASPGELFF. The CDR3 DNA is TGTGCCAGCAGCTTGGTCCGGGACAGGGCTTCCCCCGGGGAGCTGTTTTTT.

A few counts support this clone. The gene calls are TRBV5-6 and TRBJ2-5, with a tentative D call TRBD2 (5 bases). The CDR3 runs to 14 residues. V gave up 0 bases and J gave up 7 bases, with 13 bases separating them. Germline CDR1 reads SGHDT; CDR2 reads YYEEEE. CDR3 DNA: TGTGCCAGCAGCTTGGCCGTCAGCGGTGGGACCCAGTACTTC. It encodes CASSLAVSGGTQYF.

The chain couples TRBV28 to TRBJ2-4, with D hard to call. Germline V gene sequence: CDR1 MDHEN, CDR2 SYDVKM. Trimming removed 6 bases from V and 1 base from J, with 7 bases in between. The CDR3 consists of 13 residues. CDR3 bases: TGTGCCAGCAGAGTGAGGGCCAAAAACATTCAGTACTTC. Its protein is CASRVRAKNIQYF.

The chain employs TRBV18 and TRBJ2-5; TRBD1 agrees at 8 bases. Germline CDR1 reads KGHSH; CDR2 reads LQKENI. Germline trimming cut 3 bases from V and 0 bases from J; bases unmatched to any gene: 3. The CDR3 contains 15 residues. CDR3 bases: TGTGCCAGCTCACCTGGACAGGGCAACCAAGAGACCCAGTACTTC. Its protein is CASSPGQGNQETQYF.

This clone was counted between two and nine times. The V and J genes are TRBV2 and TRBJ1-2, with D possibly matching TRBD1 (5 bases). CDR1 is SNHLY, CDR2 FYNNEI, per germline. The CDR3 is 11 amino acids. V lost 5 bases to trimming and J lost 11 bases, with 12 bases between them. This CDR3 is CASSTGDRYTF. The CDR3 nucleotides read TGTGCCAGCAGTACGGGGGACCGGTACACCTTC.

This rearrangement joins TRBV20-1 to TRBJ1-2; perhaps TRBD1 as D (5 bases). The germline gives CDR1 DFQATT, CDR2 SNEGSKA (reference sequence). CDR3 length: 11 residues. V was clipped by 7 bases and J by 6 bases, with 12 bases between them. As DNA, the CDR3 is TGCAGTGTCCCAGGGTCCCATGGCTACACCTTC. This encodes CSVPGSHGYTF.

This clone was picked up a small number of times. The J gene is TRBJ2-5, the V gene TRBV9; 9 bases agree with TRBD2. The CDR3 contains 12 residues. CDR1 is SGDLS, CDR2 YYNGEE, per germline. With 6 bases clipped from V and 5 bases from J, the junction kept 2 bases outside the gene matches. In DNA form, the CDR3 reads TGTGCCAGCAACAGCGGGAGGGAGACCCAGTACTTC. Its translation is CASNSGRETQYF.

This clone has only a few counts. In nucleotides, the CDR3 is TGTGCCAGCAGCGTAGCTATGGGGGGACAGGGGGCGACAGATACGCAGTATTTT. Translation gives CASSVAMGGQGATDTQYF. The gene calls are TRBV9 and TRBJ2-3, with 12 bases fitting TRBD1. The CDR3 spans 18 residues. The V and J ends lost 0 bases and 3 bases, in that order; junction bases with no gene match: 8. Germline CDR1 SGDLS, CDR2 YYNGEE. The full variable domain, in which reference TRBV9 and TRBJ2-3 provide the parts outside the CDR3, is DSGVTQTPKHLITATGQRVTLRCSPRSGDLSVYWYQQSLDQGLQFLIQYYNGEERAKGNILERFSAQQFPDLHSELNLSSLELGDSALYFCASSVAMGGQGATDTQYFGPGTRLTVL.

This clone showed up just a few times. The V and J genes are TRBV28 and TRBJ2-5; D remains unclear. V was shortened by 3 bases and J by 2 bases, with 10 bases between the two germline ends. CDR1 and CDR2 from the germline V gene are MDHEN and SYDVKM. The CDR3 consists of 14 residues. CDR3 region: CASSLRTVQETQYF. The DNA of the CDR3 is TGTGCCAGCAGTTTGCGTACGGTACAAGAGACCCAGTACTTC.

The chain uses TRBV6-5 and TRBJ2-3, with a possible D match to TRBD2 (5 bases). V was clipped by 0 bases and J by 2 bases, with 12 bases between them. The germline CDR1 and CDR2 sequences are MNHEY and SVGAGI. This CDR3 has 16 residues. In DNA, the CDR3 is TGTGCCAGCAGTTACTCGGGCAGCGGACTCACAGATACGCAGTATTTT. It encodes CASSYSGSGLTDTQYF.

This clone has only a few counts. The V gene is TRBV5-1, the J gene TRBJ2-2, with a weak D call TRBD2 (5 bases). This CDR3 spans 12 amino acids. CDR1 is SGHRS and CDR2 is YFSETQ in the germline V gene. Deletions cut 1 base from V and 8 bases from J, with 6 bases between. The CDR3 is CASSLTRGELFF. CDR3 DNA sequence: TGCGCCAGCAGCTTGACTAGAGGGGAGCTGTTTTTT.

The chain employs TRBV19 and TRBJ1-5; TRBD1 matches 8 bases. The CDR3 totals 14 residues. Germline V lookup: CDR1 LNHDA, CDR2 SQIVND (reference sequence). The trim removed 5 bases at V and 6 bases at J, leaving 6 bases unmatched. CDR3 sequence (DNA): TGTGCCAGTAGTGGTTACAGGGGGAGTCAGCCCCAGCATTTT. Amino acids: CASSGYRGSQPQHF.

The V gene is TRBV4-3, the J gene TRBJ2-7; 9 bases fit TRBD2. The trim removed 0 bases at V and 3 bases at J, leaving 6 bases unmatched. In germline, CDR1 is LGHNA, CDR2 YSLEER. CDR3 size: 16 residues. CDR3 in DNA: TGCGCCAGCAGCCAAGATGTAGCGGGGGCATTCTACGAGCAGTACTTC. Protein product: CASSQDVAGAFYEQYF.

This chain links TRBV29-1 with TRBJ1-2, with 8 positions matching TRBD1. In germline, CDR1 is SQVTM, CDR2 ANQGSEA. This CDR3 has 13 residues. V shed 1 base, J shed 6 bases, and the junction held 4 bases outside the gene matches. The CDR3 coding sequence is TGCAGCGTTGAAGTAACAGGGGGGCATGGCTACACCTTC. Protein product: CSVEVTGGHGYTF.